This T cell receptor (beta chain) was identified in a study of prognosis after radiotherapy for stage I lung cancer. Amplification of TCR beta CDR3 from genomic DNA used two-round multiplex PCR. During first-round PCR, primers specific to each TRBV and TRBJ gene were used. In TCRdb, the multiplex PCR reads were re-called with MiXCR into one record per CDR3 protein. The sample lists roughly 20,000 distinct CDR3 sequences; approximately 50% were seen once. This clonotype was seen ten or more times. The source was PBMCs, collected before or after stereotactic body radiation therapy (not recorded which). This TCR was sampled from a donor aged 50 or older with non-small cell lung cancer.

The CDR3 region is CASSPEAYEQYF. As DNA, the CDR3 is TGTGCCAGCTCACCGGAGGCCTACGAGCAGTACTTC. The V and J genes are TRBV18 and TRBJ2-7; D may be TRBD2 (5 bases). The V end was cut by 3 bases, the J end by 2 bases, with 5 bases between. CDR3 length: 12 amino acids. Germline V gene lookup returns CDR1 KGHSH and CDR2 LQKENI.